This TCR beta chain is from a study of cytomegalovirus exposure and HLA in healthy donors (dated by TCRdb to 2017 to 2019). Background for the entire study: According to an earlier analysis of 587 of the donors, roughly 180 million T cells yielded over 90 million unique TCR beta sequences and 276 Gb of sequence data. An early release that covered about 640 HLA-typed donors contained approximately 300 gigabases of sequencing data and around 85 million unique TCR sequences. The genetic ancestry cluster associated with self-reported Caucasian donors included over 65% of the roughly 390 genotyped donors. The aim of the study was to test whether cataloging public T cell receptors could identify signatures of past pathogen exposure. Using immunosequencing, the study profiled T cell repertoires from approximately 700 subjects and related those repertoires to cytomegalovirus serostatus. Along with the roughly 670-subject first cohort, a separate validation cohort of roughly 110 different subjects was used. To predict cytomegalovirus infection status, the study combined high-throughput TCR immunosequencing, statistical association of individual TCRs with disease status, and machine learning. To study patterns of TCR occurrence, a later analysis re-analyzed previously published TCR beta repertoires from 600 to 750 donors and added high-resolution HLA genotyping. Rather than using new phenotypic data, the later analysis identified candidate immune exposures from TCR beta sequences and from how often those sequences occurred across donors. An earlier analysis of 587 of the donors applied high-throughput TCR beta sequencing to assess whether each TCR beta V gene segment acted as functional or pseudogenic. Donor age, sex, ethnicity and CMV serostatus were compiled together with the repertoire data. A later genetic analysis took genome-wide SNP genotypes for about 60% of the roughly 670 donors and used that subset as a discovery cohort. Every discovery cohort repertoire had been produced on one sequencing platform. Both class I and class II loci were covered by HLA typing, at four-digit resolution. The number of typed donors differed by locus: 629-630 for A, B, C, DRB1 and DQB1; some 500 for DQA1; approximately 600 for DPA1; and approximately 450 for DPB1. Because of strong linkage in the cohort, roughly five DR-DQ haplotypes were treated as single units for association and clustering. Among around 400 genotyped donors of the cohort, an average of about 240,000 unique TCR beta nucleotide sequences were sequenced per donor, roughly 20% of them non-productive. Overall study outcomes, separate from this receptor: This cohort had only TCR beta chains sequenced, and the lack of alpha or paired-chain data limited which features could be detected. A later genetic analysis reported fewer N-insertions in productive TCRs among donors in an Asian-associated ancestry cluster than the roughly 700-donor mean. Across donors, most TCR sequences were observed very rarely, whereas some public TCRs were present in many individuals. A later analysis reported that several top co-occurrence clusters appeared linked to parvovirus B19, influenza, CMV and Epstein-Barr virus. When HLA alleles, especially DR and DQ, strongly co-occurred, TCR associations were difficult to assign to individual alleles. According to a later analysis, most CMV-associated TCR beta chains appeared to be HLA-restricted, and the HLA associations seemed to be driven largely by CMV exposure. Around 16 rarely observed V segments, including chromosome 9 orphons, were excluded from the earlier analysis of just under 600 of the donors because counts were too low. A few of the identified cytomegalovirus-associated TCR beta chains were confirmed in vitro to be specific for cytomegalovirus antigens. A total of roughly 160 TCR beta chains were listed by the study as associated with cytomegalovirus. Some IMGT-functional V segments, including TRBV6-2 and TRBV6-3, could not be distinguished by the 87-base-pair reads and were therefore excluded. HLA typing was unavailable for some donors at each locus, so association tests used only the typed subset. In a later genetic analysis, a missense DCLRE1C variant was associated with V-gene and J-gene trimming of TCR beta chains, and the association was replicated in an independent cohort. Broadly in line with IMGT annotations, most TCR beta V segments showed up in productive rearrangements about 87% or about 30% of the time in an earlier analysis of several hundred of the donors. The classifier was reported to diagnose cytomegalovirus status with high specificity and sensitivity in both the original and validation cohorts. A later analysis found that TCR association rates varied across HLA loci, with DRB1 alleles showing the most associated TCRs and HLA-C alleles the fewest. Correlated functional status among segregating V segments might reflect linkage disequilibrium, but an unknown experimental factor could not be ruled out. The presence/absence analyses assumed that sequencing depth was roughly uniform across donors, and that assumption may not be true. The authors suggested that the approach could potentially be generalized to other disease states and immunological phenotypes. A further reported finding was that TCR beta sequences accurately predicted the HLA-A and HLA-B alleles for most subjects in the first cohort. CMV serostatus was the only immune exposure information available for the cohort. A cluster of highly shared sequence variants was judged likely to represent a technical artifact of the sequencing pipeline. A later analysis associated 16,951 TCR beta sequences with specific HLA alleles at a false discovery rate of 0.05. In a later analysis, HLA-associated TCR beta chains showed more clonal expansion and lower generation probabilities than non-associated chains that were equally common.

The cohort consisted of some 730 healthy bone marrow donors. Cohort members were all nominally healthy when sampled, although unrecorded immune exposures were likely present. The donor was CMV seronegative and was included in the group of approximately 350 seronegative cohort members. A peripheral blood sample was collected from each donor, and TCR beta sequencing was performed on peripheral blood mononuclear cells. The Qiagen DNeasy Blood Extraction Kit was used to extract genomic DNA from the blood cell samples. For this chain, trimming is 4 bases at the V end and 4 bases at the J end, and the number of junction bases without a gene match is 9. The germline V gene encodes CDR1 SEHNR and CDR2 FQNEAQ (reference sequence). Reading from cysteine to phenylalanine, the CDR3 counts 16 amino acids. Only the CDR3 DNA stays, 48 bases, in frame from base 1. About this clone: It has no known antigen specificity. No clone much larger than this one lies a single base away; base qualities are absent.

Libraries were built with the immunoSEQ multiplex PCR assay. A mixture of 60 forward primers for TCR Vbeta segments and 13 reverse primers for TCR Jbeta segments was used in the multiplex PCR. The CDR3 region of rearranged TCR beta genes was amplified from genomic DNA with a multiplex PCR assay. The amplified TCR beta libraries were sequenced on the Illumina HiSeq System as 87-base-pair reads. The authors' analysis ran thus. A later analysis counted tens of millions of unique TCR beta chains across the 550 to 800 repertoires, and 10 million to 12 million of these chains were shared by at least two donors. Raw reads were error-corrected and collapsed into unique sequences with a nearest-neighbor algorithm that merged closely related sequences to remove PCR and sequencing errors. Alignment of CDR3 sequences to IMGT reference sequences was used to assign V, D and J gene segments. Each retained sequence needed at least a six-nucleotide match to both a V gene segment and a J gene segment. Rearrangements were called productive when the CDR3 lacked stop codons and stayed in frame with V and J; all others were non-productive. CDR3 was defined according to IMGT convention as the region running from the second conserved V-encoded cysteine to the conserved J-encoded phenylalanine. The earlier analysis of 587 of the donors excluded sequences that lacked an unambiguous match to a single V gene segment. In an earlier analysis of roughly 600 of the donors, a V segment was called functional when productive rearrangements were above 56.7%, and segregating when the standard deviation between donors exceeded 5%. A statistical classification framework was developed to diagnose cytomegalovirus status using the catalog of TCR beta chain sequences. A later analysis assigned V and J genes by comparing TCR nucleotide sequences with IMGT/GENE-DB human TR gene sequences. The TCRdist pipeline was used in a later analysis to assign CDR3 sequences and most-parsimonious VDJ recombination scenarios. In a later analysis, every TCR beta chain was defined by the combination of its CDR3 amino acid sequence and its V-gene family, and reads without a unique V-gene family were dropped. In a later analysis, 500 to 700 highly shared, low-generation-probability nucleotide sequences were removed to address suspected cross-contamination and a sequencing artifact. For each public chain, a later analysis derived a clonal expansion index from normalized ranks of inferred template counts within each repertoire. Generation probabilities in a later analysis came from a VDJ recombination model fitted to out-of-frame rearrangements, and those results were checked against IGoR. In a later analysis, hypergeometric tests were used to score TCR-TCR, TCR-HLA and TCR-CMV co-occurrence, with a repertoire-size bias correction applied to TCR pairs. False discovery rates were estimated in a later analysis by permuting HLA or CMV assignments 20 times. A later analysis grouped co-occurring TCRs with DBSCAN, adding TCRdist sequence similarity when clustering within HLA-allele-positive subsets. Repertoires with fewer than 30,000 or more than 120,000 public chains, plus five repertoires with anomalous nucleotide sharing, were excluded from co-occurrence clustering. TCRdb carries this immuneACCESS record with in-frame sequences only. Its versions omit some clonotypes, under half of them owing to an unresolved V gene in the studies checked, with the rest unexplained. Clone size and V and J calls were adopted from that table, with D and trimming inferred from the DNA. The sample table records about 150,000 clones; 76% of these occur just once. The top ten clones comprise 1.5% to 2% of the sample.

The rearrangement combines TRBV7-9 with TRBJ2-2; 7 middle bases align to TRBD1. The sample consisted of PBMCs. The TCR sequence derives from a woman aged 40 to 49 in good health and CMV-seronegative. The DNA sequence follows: TGTGCCAGCAGCTCGTCCGGGACAGCAGCCACCGGGGAGCTGTTTTTT. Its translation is CASSSSGTAATGELFF.